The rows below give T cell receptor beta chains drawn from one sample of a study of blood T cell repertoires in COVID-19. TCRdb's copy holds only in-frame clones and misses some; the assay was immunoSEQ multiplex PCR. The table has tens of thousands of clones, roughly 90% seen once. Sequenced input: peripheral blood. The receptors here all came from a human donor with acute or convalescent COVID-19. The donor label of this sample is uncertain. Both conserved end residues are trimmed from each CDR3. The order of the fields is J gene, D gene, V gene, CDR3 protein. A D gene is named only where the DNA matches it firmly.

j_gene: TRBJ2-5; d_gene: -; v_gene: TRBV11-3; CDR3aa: ASSLISGFQETQY
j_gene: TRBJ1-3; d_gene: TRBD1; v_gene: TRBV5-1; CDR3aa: ASSFGQGSNTIY
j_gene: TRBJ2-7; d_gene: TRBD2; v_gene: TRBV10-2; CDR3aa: ASSEARTSGGPPQQY
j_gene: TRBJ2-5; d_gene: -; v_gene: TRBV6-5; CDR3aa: ASRPLLQGGETQY
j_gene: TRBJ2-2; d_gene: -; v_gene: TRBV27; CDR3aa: ASSSSANTGELF
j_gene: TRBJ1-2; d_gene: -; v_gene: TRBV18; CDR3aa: ASSPSIRGDYGYT
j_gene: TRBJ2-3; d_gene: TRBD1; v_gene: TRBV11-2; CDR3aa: ASSLRTGWTDTQY
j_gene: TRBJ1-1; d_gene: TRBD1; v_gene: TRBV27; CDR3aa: ASWYRDRPNTEAF
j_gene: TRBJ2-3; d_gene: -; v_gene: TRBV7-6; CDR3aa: ASSLVTRVGDTQY
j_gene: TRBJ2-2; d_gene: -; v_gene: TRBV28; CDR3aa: ASRKEGVTGELF